This is a list of T cell receptor beta chains from one sample in a study of blood T cell repertoires in COVID-19. Assay used: immunoSEQ multiplex PCR; TCRdb lists only in-frame clones, some missing. Among 210,000 or so clones listed, 70% to 85% were seen once. The sample consisted of peripheral blood. The receptors were gathered from a woman older than 75 with COVID-19, enrolled during active disease. Both conserved end residues are part of each CDR3. The D gene is left open where the match is weak. Size is stated for part of the rows, as once, few or many counts, or as a class when the clone is expanded.

J	V	size	length	D	DNA	CDR3
TRBJ1-3	TRBV5-6	NA	16	NA	TGTGCCAGCAGCTTAATTCCCCAGGGCTCTGGAAACACCATATATTTT	CASSLIPQGSGNTIYF
TRBJ2-5	TRBV5-1	NA	14	TRBD1	TGCGCCAGCAGCGCCGGACAGGGAGGAGAGACCCAGTACTTC	CASSAGQGGETQYF
TRBJ1-2	TRBV14	NA	14	NA	TGTGCCAGCAGCCCTGCGGGGGTGAGCTATGGCTACACCTTC	CASSPAGVSYGYTF
TRBJ1-2	TRBV19	NA	15	TRBD1	TGTGCCAGTAGTCGGACAGGGACGCTTAACTATGGCTACACCTTC	CASSRTGTLNYGYTF
TRBJ1-5	TRBV5-1	NA	13	NA	TGCGCCAGCAGCTTGGACACGAATCAGCCCCAGCATTTT	CASSLDTNQPQHF
TRBJ2-5	TRBV6-5	NA	15	NA	TGTGCCACCCATTCCACCTCAGGACTACTGGAGACCCAGTACTTC	CATHSTSGLLETQYF
TRBJ1-1	TRBV5-1	NA	15	NA	TGCGCCAGCAGCTTGCTTCAGGGGCAGGACACTGAAGCTTTCTTT	CASSLLQGQDTEAFF
TRBJ2-3	TRBV7-2	NA	13	NA	TGTGCCAGCAGCTTGGTGCACATGGATACGCAGTATTTT	CASSLVHMDTQYF
TRBJ2-7	TRBV6-6	NA	18	TRBD2	TGTGCCAGCAGTCGACAGAGCATGAAGTTGTCGGGGGGCTACGAGCAGTACTTC	CASSRQSMKLSGGYEQYF
TRBJ1-2	TRBV6-5	NA	15	NA	TGTGCGAGCGAGCGGTCTCAGGGGATTGCCTATGGCTACACCTTC	CASERSQGIAYGYTF
TRBJ1-1	TRBV5-1	NA	14	NA	TGCGCCAGCAGCTCGGGGTTAGGAGACACTGAAGCTTTCTTT	CASSSGLGDTEAFF
TRBJ2-6	TRBV6-2/TRBV6-3	NA	17	NA	TGTGCCAGCAGCCCTGTGGCGGGGCGGACTGGGGCCAACGTCCTGACTTTC	CASSPVAGRTGANVLTF
TRBJ2-7	TRBV25-1	NA	16	NA	TGTGCCAGCAGTGAATACCAGGGGAGGGATATTGGAGAGCAGTACTTC	CASSEYQGRDIGEQYF
TRBJ2-2	TRBV5-4	NA	15	TRBD1	TGTGCCAGCAGCTCGGGACAGGTTATCGCCGGGGAGCTGTTTTTT	CASSSGQVIAGELFF
TRBJ2-5	TRBV6-1	NA	12	NA	TGTGCCAGCAGTGACGGAGGAGGGACCCAGTACTTC	CASSDGGGTQYF
TRBJ2-7	TRBV4-1	NA	14	NA	TGCGCCAGCAGCCAGGCGGACGGAGGGTACGAGCAGTACTTC	CASSQADGGYEQYF
TRBJ2-1	TRBV11-3	NA	17	NA	TGTGCCAGCAGCTTAGGCTACAGTGGGCTGCCCTACAATGAGCAGTTCTTC	CASSLGYSGLPYNEQFF
TRBJ1-2	TRBV7-2	NA	14	TRBD1	TGTGCCAGCAGCGTTGACAGGGAAAACTATGGCTACACCTTC	CASSVDRENYGYTF
TRBJ1-1	TRBV12-3/TRBV12-4	NA	13	TRBD1	TGTGCCAGCAGGACAGGGATCGACACTGAAGCTTTCTTT	CASRTGIDTEAFF
TRBJ1-2	TRBV11-1	NA	13	NA	TGTGCCAGCAGCTTACTCAGGAACTATGGCTACACCTTC	CASSLLRNYGYTF
TRBJ2-7	TRBV7-8	few	13	TRBD1	TGTGCCAGCAGGCCGGACAGGGTGGGCGAGCAGTACTTC	CASRPDRVGEQYF
TRBJ2-2	TRBV5-6	NA	15	NA	TGTGCCAGCAGCTACGTGACAGCCGTCTCAGGGGAGCTGTTTTTT	CASSYVTAVSGELFF
TRBJ1-1	TRBV7-3	NA	13	NA	TGTGCCAGCAGCTTTTCCCAGAACACTGAAGCTTTCTTT	CASSFSQNTEAFF
TRBJ1-2	TRBV3-1/TRBV3-2	NA	12	NA	TGTGCCAGCAGCGCACAAGGGGATGGCTACACCTTC	CASSAQGDGYTF
TRBJ2-3	TRBV6-4	NA	14	TRBD2	TGTGCCAGCAGTGACCTAGCGGGAGGTGGTACGCAGTATTTT	CASSDLAGGGTQYF
TRBJ1-1	TRBV6-5	NA	13	NA	TGTGCCAGCAAATTCTACCTAAACACTGAAGCTTTCTTT	CASKFYLNTEAFF
TRBJ2-6	TRBV21-1	NA	17	NA	TGTGCCAGCAGCATATTCGGGTCAGACTCTGGGGCCAACGTCCTGACTTTC	CASSIFGSDSGANVLTF
TRBJ1-1	TRBV9	NA	15	NA	TGTGCCAGCAGCGGGCTGGGCAGGGGAGAGACTGAAGCTTTCTTT	CASSGLGRGETEAFF
TRBJ2-2	TRBV4-1	NA	18	TRBD1	TGCGCCAGCAGCCAAGCTCCGCCGAGGGGCAGGGGGCTGGGGGAGCTGTTTTTT	CASSQAPPRGRGLGELFF
TRBJ2-7	TRBV9	NA	14	TRBD2	TGTGCCAGCAGTCCGGGACTAGGGGGGTCCGAGCAGTACTTC	CASSPGLGGSEQYF
TRBJ1-1	TRBV7-8	NA	14	NA	TGTGCCAGCAGCTTACGAGCATTGAACACTGAAGCTTTCTTT	CASSLRALNTEAFF
TRBJ1-5	TRBV5-4	NA	14	NA	TGTGCCAGCAGCTTGGCCGGGGGCAATCAGCCCCAGCATTTT	CASSLAGGNQPQHF
TRBJ1-2	TRBV6-5	NA	13	TRBD1	TGTGCCAGCAGGGAGCTAGACAGGGAGGGCTACACCTTC	CASRELDREGYTF
TRBJ2-7	TRBV3-1/TRBV3-2	NA	14	TRBD2	TGTGCCAGCGGGGGACTAGCGGATTCCTACGAGCAGTACTTC	CASGGLADSYEQYF
TRBJ2-7	TRBV15	NA	15	TRBD2	TGTGCCACCAGCAGGCGGGGGGGCCTAGGCTACGAGCAGTACTTC	CATSRRGGLGYEQYF
TRBJ2-4	TRBV3-1/TRBV3-2	NA	14	TRBD2	TGTGCCAGCAGCCAAACTAGCGGAAAAAACATTCAGTACTTC	CASSQTSGKNIQYF
TRBJ1-5	TRBV3-1/TRBV3-2	NA	15	NA	TGTGCCAGCAGCCAGGAGGGAGGGAGCAATCAGCCCCAGCATTTT	CASSQEGGSNQPQHF